The sequence of this TCR beta chain was determined in a study of blood T cell repertoires in COVID-19. Study at large: Samples came from the United States, Italy and Spain, spanning acute and convalescent COVID-19. The analysed material was cDNA or gDNA that came from T cells, B-cell-depleted T cells, or PBMCs.

Original data processing: Amplification with reference gene primers provided the estimates of nucleated cell counts. The assay was immunoSEQ multiplex PCR, and TCRdb's table has in-frame clones only and misses some. V and J calls and clone size are as listed in that table; D and trimming were resolved from the DNA. The data contain 250,000 to 350,000 clones, roughly 90% of them singletons. CDR1 is SQVTM, CDR2 ANQGSEA, per germline. The CDR3 spans 14 residues. V shed 7 bases and J 1 base; nucleotides not matched to a gene: 8. The chain employs TRBV29-1 and TRBJ1-2; 8 nucleotides match TRBD1. The sequence came from an older woman with acute or convalescent COVID-19. Sequenced sample: peripheral blood. CDR3 sequence (DNA): TGCAGCGCTGGACAGGGTCTGCGTAACTATGGCTACACCTTC. It specifies CSAGQGLRNYGYTF.